Each of the 3 T cell receptor beta chains below was sequenced from the same sample in a study of T cell repertoires in cytomegalovirus infection (dated by TCRdb to the late 2010s). Reads for this sample came from an Illumina HiSeq 1500. The public reads were reanalyzed by TCRdb: fastp trimming at Q25, MiXCR alignment, in-frame beta chains only. Each CDR3 protein appears once, grouped with its most common genes and DNA. This sample comprises 400,000 or so distinct CDR3 sequences, roughly 31% of them detected only once. Roughly an eighth of the sample comes from the top ten. Sequencing used PBMCs. The receptors come from a human donor in good health (CMV status not recorded). Some clones in this sample may be carry-over from other donors' samples.

The chain couples TRBV4-1 to TRBJ2-1; 7 bases are shared with TRBD2. With 0 bases clipped from V and 2 bases from J, the junction kept 7 bases outside the gene matches. The CDR3 length is 17 residues. Germline V gene data show CDR1 as MGHRA and CDR2 as YSYEKL. The CDR3 DNA is TGCGCCAGCAGCCAAGATGTCAGCGGGGCCACCTACAATGAGCAGTTCTTC. This encodes CASSQDVSGATYNEQFF.

This clonotype appeared many times. The chain combines TRBV7-2 with TRBJ2-5; a weak D match, TRBD2 (7 bases). Germline V gene sequence: CDR1 SGHTA, CDR2 FQGNSA. The V end lost 0 bases, the J end lost 5 bases, and 16 bases lay between the germline ends. The CDR3 covers 16 residues. CDR3 region: CASSLAPLGGAETQYF. DNA of the CDR3: TGTGCCAGCAGCTTAGCCCCCTTAGGGGGGGCGGAGACCCAGTACTTC.

The chain is built from TRBV12-3 or TRBV12-4 and TRBJ2-3, with D possibly TRBD2 on 6 matching bases. The CDR3 has 14 residues. V dropped 5 bases and J dropped 0 bases, with 9 bases sitting between them. The CDR3 nucleotides read TGTGCCAGCAGTCCTAGCGTCAGCACAGATACGCAGTATTTT. Translation gives CASSPSVSTDTQYF.